This TCR beta chain appears in the sequencing data of a study of OX40 agonist ivuxolimab in advanced cancers. Clones were sequenced by immunoSEQ multiplex PCR, and TCRdb holds only the in-frame ones, with some missing. This table holds around 7,000 clones, 65% to 80% found once. CDR1 and CDR2 (germline): MDHEN, SYDVKM. The CDR3 is 16 residues long. Trimming at V came to 7 bases and at J to 4 bases, leaving 16 bases not matched to a gene. Sequenced material: CD4+ or CD8+ T cells sorted from blood, taken in a trial of the OX40 agonist ivuxolimab. The origin of this receptor is an adult with an advanced solid tumor such as melanoma, head and neck, liver or kidney cancer. The chain joins TRBV28 to TRBJ2-7; 7 bases fit TRBD1. The CDR3: CASTPADRFRSYEQYF. The CDR3 DNA is TGTGCCAGCACCCCCGCGGACAGGTTTCGGAGTTACGAGCAGTACTTC.